The 2 T cell receptor beta chains below all came from one sample that was sequenced in a study of beta chain features in type 1 diabetes. Study-wide findings and caveats: All four CD4+ subsets from Type 1 diabetes patients carried moderately but significantly shorter TCRB CDR3s.

The antigens of these receptors remain unknown. Expressed TCRB transcripts were sequenced because the isolated RNA had all been reverse transcribed beforehand. Measured with immunoSEQ multiplex PCR; TCRdb has only the in-frame clones, and not every one. The sample holds some 63,000 clones; 49% are singletons and the top ten take 0.55% to 0.8%. The sequencing input was central memory CD4+ T cells from blood. The receptors derive from a man aged 25-45 years with type 1 diabetes.

This clone occurred a few times. The V call is TRBV5-1, the J call TRBJ2-2; possibly TRBD1 for D (6 bases). The CDR3 is made up of 15 amino acids. In germline, CDR1 is SGHRS, CDR2 YFSETQ. V was pared by 4 bases and J by 3 bases, with 13 bases between. The CDR3 loop is CASSEQGIDTGELFF. CDR3 sequence (DNA): TGCGCCAGCAGCGAACAGGGTATTGACACCGGGGAGCTGTTTTTT.

As DNA, the CDR3 is TGCGCCAGCAGCTTGATTTCTGCGGAGGAGACCCAGTACTTC. This translates into CASSLISAEETQYF. The chain links TRBV5-1 to TRBJ2-5; D unresolved. The V end was cut by 1 base, the J end by 5 bases, with 12 bases between. The germline V gene has CDR1 SGHRS and CDR2 YFSETQ. The CDR3 covers 14 residues.